These T cell receptor beta chains were read from a single sample in a study of blood T cells in healthy people across ages. TCRdb used MiXCR to reprocess the 5' RACE reads, holding one entry per CDR3 protein. The table lists some 1.5 million distinct CDR3 sequences, about 30% of them singletons. The sample was blood. These receptors all come from a woman in her twenties or thirties in good health. CDR3s include the opening cysteine and the closing phenylalanine or tryptophan. A D gene is named only where the DNA matches it firmly. Size tells how often a clone was seen (once, few, many) or the class of an expanded clone, and some rows leave it out.

j_call: TRBJ2-5; v_call: TRBV25-1; clone_size: .; d_call: .; cdr3_nt: TGTGCCAGCAGTGCTGGGGGGTTTAGGTCGGAGACCCAGTACTTC; cdr3_aa: CASSAGGFRSETQYF
j_call: TRBJ1-1; v_call: TRBV7-9; clone_size: few; d_call: .; cdr3_nt: TGTGCCAGCAGCCCGCCGGGGCTCACTGAAGCTTTCTTT; cdr3_aa: CASSPPGLTEAFF
j_call: TRBJ2-1; v_call: TRBV5-1; clone_size: many; d_call: TRBD1; cdr3_nt: TGCGCCAGCAGCACAGGGACAGGGGCGGACAATGAGCAGTTCTTC; cdr3_aa: CASSTGTGADNEQFF
j_call: TRBJ2-1; v_call: TRBV12-3/TRBV12-4; clone_size: many; d_call: .; cdr3_nt: TGTGCCAGCACCCGGGGGTACCGCAATGAGCAGTTCTTC; cdr3_aa: CASTRGYRNEQFF
j_call: TRBJ2-7; v_call: TRBV5-4; clone_size: few; d_call: .; cdr3_nt: TGTGCCAGCAGCTGGGGGATGACAGGCTCCTACGAGCAGTACTTC; cdr3_aa: CASSWGMTGSYEQYF
j_call: TRBJ2-7; v_call: TRBV7-2; clone_size: .; d_call: .; cdr3_nt: TGTGCCAGCGGCTTTAAGGCAGAGACCTACGAGCAGTACTTC; cdr3_aa: CASGFKAETYEQYF
j_call: TRBJ2-7; v_call: TRBV20-1; clone_size: .; d_call: .; cdr3_nt: TGCAGTGCTAGACACGACAGGCTTAGCGAGCAGTACTTC; cdr3_aa: CSARHDRLSEQYF
j_call: TRBJ2-3; v_call: TRBV12-3/TRBV12-4; clone_size: .; d_call: .; cdr3_nt: TGTGCCAGCAGTTTAGAAGAGGGGCACTTGAAACCAACTTCTAGCACAGATACGCAGTATTTT; cdr3_aa: CASSLEEGHLKPTSSTDTQYF
j_call: TRBJ2-7; v_call: TRBV29-1; clone_size: many; d_call: TRBD2; cdr3_nt: TGCAGCGTTGGTGTAGCGGGAGGGCCCTGGGACGAGCAGTACTTC; cdr3_aa: CSVGVAGGPWDEQYF
j_call: TRBJ2-1; v_call: TRBV9; clone_size: .; d_call: .; cdr3_nt: TGTGCCAGCAGCGTAGGCTGGACGGCGCACAATGAGCAGTTCTTC; cdr3_aa: CASSVGWTAHNEQFF
j_call: TRBJ1-2; v_call: TRBV7-9; clone_size: .; d_call: .; cdr3_nt: TGTGCCAGCAGCTTAGGCTTTCTCTATGGCTACACCTTC; cdr3_aa: CASSLGFLYGYTF
j_call: TRBJ2-2; v_call: TRBV7-9; clone_size: once; d_call: .; cdr3_nt: TGTGCCAGCAGCCCCCTAATGGAGAACACCGGGGAGCTGTTTTTT; cdr3_aa: CASSPLMENTGELFF
j_call: TRBJ2-2; v_call: TRBV7-9; clone_size: .; d_call: .; cdr3_nt: TGTGCCAGCAGTATCACGGCAGGGGACTTACTAAACACCGGGGAGCTGTTTTTT; cdr3_aa: CASSITAGDLLNTGELFF
j_call: TRBJ1-6; v_call: TRBV27; clone_size: .; d_call: .; cdr3_nt: TGTGCCAGCAGTTCCCGGGACTACTCACCCCTCCACTTT; cdr3_aa: CASSSRDYSPLHF
j_call: TRBJ2-7; v_call: TRBV9; clone_size: .; d_call: TRBD1; cdr3_nt: TGTGCCAGCAGCCCCGGGACAGGGCCGGACTACGAGCAGTACTTC; cdr3_aa: CASSPGTGPDYEQYF
j_call: TRBJ1-4; v_call: TRBV7-2; clone_size: many; d_call: TRBD1; cdr3_nt: TGTGCCAGCAGCTTAATCCCAACCGGGACAGGGAAGGAAAAACTGTTTTTT; cdr3_aa: CASSLIPTGTGKEKLFF
j_call: TRBJ1-2; v_call: TRBV20-1; clone_size: many; d_call: .; cdr3_nt: TGCAGTGCTAGAGATCTAACGGACAGCTATGGCTACACCTTC; cdr3_aa: CSARDLTDSYGYTF
j_call: TRBJ1-1; v_call: TRBV29-1; clone_size: .; d_call: .; cdr3_nt: TGCAGCGGGGAGCGGGGGGGGGCCGCTGAAGCTTTCTTT; cdr3_aa: CSGERGGAAEAFF
j_call: TRBJ2-2; v_call: TRBV20-1; clone_size: .; d_call: .; cdr3_nt: TGCAGTGCTACGCTAGCCGACACCGGGGAGCTGTTTTTT; cdr3_aa: CSATLADTGELFF
j_call: TRBJ2-3; v_call: TRBV28; clone_size: few; d_call: .; cdr3_nt: TGTGCCAGCAGTCCAAACCGGGACCCTGGAACAGATACGCAGTATTTT; cdr3_aa: CASSPNRDPGTDTQYF
j_call: TRBJ2-1; v_call: TRBV6-8; clone_size: few; d_call: TRBD1; cdr3_nt: TGTGCCAGCAGTTACCCCCGGGACAGGTACAATAAGCAGTTCTTC; cdr3_aa: CASSYPRDRYNKQFF
j_call: TRBJ2-7; v_call: TRBV11-2; clone_size: .; d_call: .; cdr3_nt: TGTGCCAGCAGCTTAGTGGCGAACCTCTACGAGCAGTACTTC; cdr3_aa: CASSLVANLYEQYF
j_call: TRBJ2-1; v_call: TRBV3-1; clone_size: many; d_call: .; cdr3_nt: TGCGCCAGCAGCCAAGATCCGGGCGGCTACAATGAGCAGTTCTTC; cdr3_aa: CASSQDPGGYNEQFF
j_call: TRBJ2-7; v_call: TRBV7-8; clone_size: .; d_call: TRBD2; cdr3_nt: TGTGCCAGCGGATCAAGCGGGGCTAGCTCCTACGAGCAGTACTTC; cdr3_aa: CASGSSGASSYEQYF
j_call: TRBJ1-4; v_call: TRBV7-9; clone_size: .; d_call: .; cdr3_nt: TGTGCCAGCAGCTTACCCCCGGGGCGAGGTGAAAAACTGTTTTTT; cdr3_aa: CASSLPPGRGEKLFF
j_call: TRBJ1-5; v_call: TRBV20-1; clone_size: .; d_call: TRBD1; cdr3_nt: TGCAGTGCTAGATCGGGGACAGGGGTTCAGCCCCAGCATTTT; cdr3_aa: CSARSGTGVQPQHF
j_call: TRBJ2-5; v_call: TRBV3-1; clone_size: .; d_call: TRBD1; cdr3_nt: TGTGCCAGCAGCGCCGGGACAGGGGAGATGAAGACCCAGTACTTC; cdr3_aa: CASSAGTGEMKTQYF
j_call: TRBJ1-5; v_call: TRBV20-1; clone_size: .; d_call: .; cdr3_nt: TGCAATGCTAGAGAGGGGCACGGGTACAATCAGCCCCAGCATTTT; cdr3_aa: CNAREGHGYNQPQHF
j_call: TRBJ1-2; v_call: TRBV5-1; clone_size: .; d_call: TRBD1; cdr3_nt: TGCGCCAGCAGCGCAATAGGGACAGGATCTAACTATGGCTACACCTTC; cdr3_aa: CASSAIGTGSNYGYTF
j_call: TRBJ1-2; v_call: TRBV12-3/TRBV12-4; clone_size: few; d_call: .; cdr3_nt: TGTGCCAGCAGTTTAAGCGGACCGACCACAAACATTTATGGCTACACCTTC; cdr3_aa: CASSLSGPTTNIYGYTF
j_call: TRBJ2-7; v_call: TRBV10-3; clone_size: few; d_call: TRBD2; cdr3_nt: TGTGCCATCAGTGGGGGACTAGCGGGAGGGCCGAGGAGCGAGCAGTACTTC; cdr3_aa: CAISGGLAGGPRSEQYF
j_call: TRBJ1-3; v_call: TRBV7-6; clone_size: few; d_call: .; cdr3_nt: TGTGCCAGCAGCCGAGACAGTAGCTCTGGAAACACCATATATTTT; cdr3_aa: CASSRDSSSGNTIYF
j_call: TRBJ2-5; v_call: TRBV3-1; clone_size: .; d_call: TRBD2; cdr3_nt: TGTGCCAGCAGTCAAGGACTAGCGGGATTCCAAGAGACCCAGTACTTC; cdr3_aa: CASSQGLAGFQETQYF
j_call: TRBJ2-1; v_call: TRBV7-8; clone_size: many; d_call: TRBD2; cdr3_nt: TGTGCCAGCAGCGTAAAAGGACTAGCGACAAGGAATGAGCAGTTCTTC; cdr3_aa: CASSVKGLATRNEQFF
j_call: TRBJ1-2; v_call: TRBV29-1; clone_size: many; d_call: TRBD1; cdr3_nt: TGCAGCGTCCGTAACGCCCGGGACAGACTGGAGGTTAACTATGGCTACACCTTC; cdr3_aa: CSVRNARDRLEVNYGYTF
j_call: TRBJ2-1; v_call: TRBV4-3; clone_size: many; d_call: .; cdr3_nt: TGCGCCAGCAGCCAAGGGCTTAGCTCCTACAATGAGCAGTTCTTC; cdr3_aa: CASSQGLSSYNEQFF
j_call: TRBJ1-1; v_call: TRBV12-3/TRBV12-4; clone_size: .; d_call: .; cdr3_nt: TGTGCCAGCAGCCCCCGAGTTAGCACTGAAGCTTTCTTT; cdr3_aa: CASSPRVSTEAFF
j_call: TRBJ2-6; v_call: TRBV2; clone_size: few; d_call: .; cdr3_nt: TGTGCCAAAGGGGGGACCTCTGGGGCCAACGTCCTGACTTTC; cdr3_aa: CAKGGTSGANVLTF
j_call: TRBJ2-1; v_call: TRBV6-1; clone_size: .; d_call: TRBD1; cdr3_nt: TGTGCCAGCAGGGGACAGGGGATTGGTCGCTTATACAATGAGCAGTTCTTC; cdr3_aa: CASRGQGIGRLYNEQFF
j_call: TRBJ2-3; v_call: TRBV5-1; clone_size: .; d_call: .; cdr3_nt: TGCGCCAGCAGCCGCGACAGTTCTTTCACGGATACGCAGTATTTT; cdr3_aa: CASSRDSSFTDTQYF
j_call: TRBJ2-7; v_call: TRBV6-2/TRBV6-3; clone_size: .; d_call: .; cdr3_nt: TGTGCCAGCAGCGAACAGATTCCGCCCTACGAGCAGTACTTC; cdr3_aa: CASSEQIPPYEQYF
j_call: TRBJ1-1; v_call: TRBV11-2; clone_size: few; d_call: .; cdr3_nt: TGTGCCAGCAGCTCAGGAAGGCAGAAACCTTACACTGAAGCTTTCTTT; cdr3_aa: CASSSGRQKPYTEAFF
j_call: TRBJ1-1; v_call: TRBV5-1; clone_size: .; d_call: .; cdr3_nt: TGCGCCAGCAGCCTCCAGCCAGATAACACTGAAGCTTTCTTT; cdr3_aa: CASSLQPDNTEAFF
j_call: TRBJ1-5; v_call: TRBV18; clone_size: few; d_call: .; cdr3_nt: TGTGCCAGCTCACCACCAGAACGTCGCAATCAGCCCCAGCATTTT; cdr3_aa: CASSPPERRNQPQHF
j_call: TRBJ2-7; v_call: TRBV5-1; clone_size: few; d_call: .; cdr3_nt: TGCGCCAGCAGCCCAGACCCTCGGAGCTACGAGCAGTACTTC; cdr3_aa: CASSPDPRSYEQYF
j_call: TRBJ2-1; v_call: TRBV7-9; clone_size: .; d_call: TRBD1; cdr3_nt: TGTGCCAGCAGCCAAACAAACGCCGGGACAGGGAGAGATGAGCAGTTCTTC; cdr3_aa: CASSQTNAGTGRDEQFF
j_call: TRBJ1-5; v_call: TRBV6-5; clone_size: many; d_call: .; cdr3_nt: TGTGCCAGCAGCCGCTATAGCAATCAGCCCCAGCATTTT; cdr3_aa: CASSRYSNQPQHF